One T cell receptor beta chain is described in this entry. What this receptor recognizes is not known. Per-base qualities were not stored, and no clone one base away is much larger. The data originate from a study of CD4 T cell repertoires in COVID-19 (dated by TCRdb to the early 2020s). Background on the whole study: To analyze cross-reactivity, CFSE-low cells were expanded with IL-2 for around ten days and then labeled again and restimulated with spike proteins from other coronaviruses. Naturally processed CD4+ T cell responses to SARS-CoV-2 spike and nucleoprotein were characterized in COVID-19-recovered individuals, and clonal composition was assessed by TCR Vbeta sequencing. Subset-level TCR Vbeta repertoire analysis of SARS-CoV-2-reactive T cells was performed in three recovered individuals. Points the paper makes about the study in general: Several of the most expanded SARS-CoV-2-reactive clonotypes were shared between two or all three memory subsets, suggesting intraclonal diversification. Consistent with cross-reactivity, between roughly 7 and 27% of SARS-CoV-2 clonotypes also showed up in secondary cultures stimulated with SARS-CoV and/or HKU1 spike.

The time point label here, explained by the study, means: sample from a COVID-19-recovered individual after infection. The donors were patients who had recovered from mild-to-severe COVID-19. Memory T cell samples that were not cultured were sequenced immediately after ex vivo isolation. CD4+ total memory, central memory, effector memory and circulating T follicular helper cells were isolated from peripheral blood mononuclear cells. The protocol used for the library was the immunoSEQ multiplex PCR assay. The study's own analysis went as follows. The Chao-Jaccard similarity index and the number of shared clonotypes were used to measure repertoire overlap between subsets. Entries here come from immuneACCESS through TCRdb and include only in-frame sequences with V and J called. Some clones fail to appear in such tables; in the studies checked, an unresolved V gene covers under half of the shortfall, and the cause of the remainder is unknown. V and J calls plus clone size are reproduced from that table; the DNA served to infer D and trimming. This sample comprises 70,000 to 95,000 clones, about four fifths of them detected only once. Jointly, the top ten make up roughly 0.6% of the sample.

Counted from cysteine to phenylalanine, this CDR3 has 15 amino acids. Only CDR3 DNA is held: 45 bases, read in frame from base 1. V loses 6 bases, J loses 7 bases, and the germline ends lie 19 bases apart. Sequences MNHEY (CDR1) and SVGAGI (CDR2) are obtained from the germline V gene. The sample was CD4+ T cells from peripheral blood, taken after recovery from COVID-19. The chain joins TRBV6-5 to TRBJ2-1; matching of 6 bases hints at TRBD2 as the D gene. The sequence derives from a human donor who had COVID-19. The encoded CDR3 is CASRRGADGTNEQFF. The nucleotide sequence reads TGTGCCAGCAGGCGCGGGGCGGATGGGACGAATGAGCAGTTCTTC.